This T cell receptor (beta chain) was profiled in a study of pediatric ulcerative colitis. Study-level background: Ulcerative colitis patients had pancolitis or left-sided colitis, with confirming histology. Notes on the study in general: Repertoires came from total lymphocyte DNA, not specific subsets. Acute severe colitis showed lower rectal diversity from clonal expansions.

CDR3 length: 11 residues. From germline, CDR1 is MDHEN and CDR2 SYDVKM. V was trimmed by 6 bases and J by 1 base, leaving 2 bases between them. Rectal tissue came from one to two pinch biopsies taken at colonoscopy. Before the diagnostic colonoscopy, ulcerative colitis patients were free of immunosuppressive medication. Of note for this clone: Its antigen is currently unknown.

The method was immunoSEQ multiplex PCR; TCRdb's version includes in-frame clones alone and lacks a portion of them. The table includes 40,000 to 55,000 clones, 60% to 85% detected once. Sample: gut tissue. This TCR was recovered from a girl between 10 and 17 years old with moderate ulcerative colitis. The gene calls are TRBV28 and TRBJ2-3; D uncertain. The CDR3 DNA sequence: TGTGCCAGCAGCCGCACAGATACGCAGTATTTT. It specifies CASSRTDTQYF.